This T cell receptor (beta chain) is drawn from a study of blood T cell repertoires in COVID-19 (dated by TCRdb to about 2020). The study in broad terms: Collaborator samples came from the United States, Italy and Spain and covered acute and convalescent phases of COVID-19. The prospective study material was composed of cDNA or gDNA derived from T cells, B-cell-depleted T cells, or PBMCs. Subjects who had been exposed to COVID-19, were actively infected with it, or had recovered from it provided the deeply sampled blood TCRbeta repertoires that made up the dataset. The repertoires were released in a freely available public database meant as a resource for research on the immune response to SARS-CoV-2. Samples came from the ongoing ImmuneRACE study (first 160 participants) plus 1,254 subjects from 6 global collaborators. Sample metadata almost always included a de-identified subject ID, COVID-19 status, age in years and sex. Where available, HLA class I and class II types were obtained from metadata supplied by the sample provider rather than from assay-based typing. On the study overall, not on this receptor specifically: How much clinical and demographic metadata was included differed by source and by participant, and the metadata was provided uncurated.

The CDR1 and CDR2 encoded by the germline V gene are SGDLS and YYNGEE. The V end gives up 3 bases and the J end 11 bases, leaving 7 bases in the junction not matched to a gene. The CDR3 holds 12 amino acids from the cysteine to the phenylalanine. Only the CDR3 portion is preserved as DNA: 36 bases, with reading frame beginning at the first base. This clone was detected only a few times. This clone's antigen is unknown. Within one base of it there is no much larger clone, and no base qualities were kept. Whole blood was collected in K2EDTA tubes by collaborating institutions according to the institutions' own protocols. For TCRbeta analysis, collaborators shipped samples as frozen whole blood, isolated PBMCs, or DNA extracted from either of those sample types. TCRbeta CDR3 regions were amplified from genomic DNA by means of the immunoSEQ Assay, a bias-controlled multiplex PCR. Per the source publication's procedure: Within the assay, amplification of reference gene primers was used to estimate how many nucleated cells each sample contained. To quantify the absolute abundance of each unique TCRbeta CDR3 rearrangement, sequence reads were collapsed and filtered. For each sample, productive Simpson clonality was calculated as the square root of Simpson's diversity index over productive rearrangements. TCRdb retrieved this table from immuneACCESS and kept in-frame rearrangements only. Not all clones are present; in checked studies, unresolved V genes account for under half, and no reason is known for the remainder. The V and J calls and clone size come from that table; D and trimming were worked out from the DNA. This sample has some 200,000 clones in its table, and less than 90% of those were observed once. About 5.7% of the sample lies in the top ten.

Recombination connected TRBV9 to TRBJ2-7; the central 8 bases match TRBD1. The receptor was isolated from a woman between 35 and 50 years old with acute or convalescent COVID-19. Source material: peripheral blood. The nucleotides are TGTGCCAGCAGCGGAGCGACAGGGGAGGAGTACTTC. Its protein is CASSGATGEEYF.